This T cell receptor beta chain was obtained from a study of glioma-infiltrating T cells after dendritic cell vaccination. The V end lost 6 bases, the J end lost 1 base, and 10 bases lay between the germline ends. The CDR3 has 13 residues. Germline values: CDR1 MGHDK, CDR2 SYGVNS. Time point reported: after dendritic cell vaccination, including at tumor progression/relapse. The primer mix had 60 V beta and 13 J beta primers. Using immunoSEQ multiplex PCR, the repertoire was profiled, and TCRdb retains in-frame clones only, with some absent. The sample has 99,000 or so clones, around 89% seen once. Sequencing was performed on blood, taken after dendritic cell vaccination. This sequence originates from a human donor with glioblastoma. The chain joins TRBV25-1 to TRBJ2-7, with D possibly matching TRBD2 (5 bases). The CDR3 reads CASSPDLSYEQYF. The CDR3 DNA reads TGTGCCAGCAGCCCGGACTTATCCTACGAGCAGTACTTC.